Detailed here is one T cell receptor (beta chain). This record belongs to a study of monozygotic twins with inflammatory bowel disease. Researchers used about 4,000 ng of total RNA for each TCR library. TCRdb re-called the 5' RACE reads and shows each CDR3 protein once, DNA omitted. In total, the table holds around 450,000 distinct CDR3 sequences. This CDR3 is 16 amino acids long. Germline lookup yields CDR1 SGHRS and CDR2 YFSETQ. Input material: blood. The sequence derives from a human donor with ulcerative colitis or Crohn's disease, or a healthy co-twin of an affected twin (not recorded which). The rearrangement uses TRBV5-1 and TRBJ2-2; with no DNA, the TCRdb D assignment of TRBD2 cannot be verified. The chain's CDR3 is CASSLLAGKGTGELFF.